The rows below give T cell receptor beta chains drawn from one sample of a study of cytomegalovirus exposure and HLA in healthy donors. Produced via immunoSEQ multiplex PCR; TCRdb's table is partial and in-frame only. The sample has about 150,000 clones, 85% to 90% seen once. Material for sequencing was PBMCs. The receptors derive from a man between 18 and 29 years old in good health and CMV-seronegative. CDR3s include the opening cysteine and the closing phenylalanine or tryptophan. Fields, in order: D gene, J gene, clone size, V gene, CDR3 protein, CDR3 DNA. D genes are given only for firm matches. Only part of the rows carry a size: once, few, many, or a class if the clone is expanded.

d_call: -
j_call: TRBJ1-1
clone_size: -
v_call: TRBV7-9
cdr3_aa: CASSLSRGPGTEAFF
cdr3_nt: TGTGCCAGCAGCTTATCCAGGGGTCCGGGCACTGAAGCTTTCTTT

d_call: TRBD1
j_call: TRBJ1-3
clone_size: -
v_call: TRBV5-1
cdr3_aa: CASSSGQGGPGNTIYF
cdr3_nt: TGCGCCAGCAGCTCCGGACAGGGGGGACCTGGAAACACCATATATTTT

d_call: -
j_call: TRBJ1-1
clone_size: -
v_call: TRBV5-1
cdr3_aa: CASSSSSPNTEAFF
cdr3_nt: TGCGCCAGCAGCTCTTCCTCCCCCAACACTGAAGCTTTCTTT

d_call: -
j_call: TRBJ1-1
clone_size: -
v_call: TRBV5-1
cdr3_aa: CASSLGHNTEAFF
cdr3_nt: TGCGCCAGCAGCTTGGGGCACAACACTGAAGCTTTCTTT

d_call: -
j_call: TRBJ1-4
clone_size: -
v_call: TRBV15
cdr3_aa: CATSRDPPAEKLFF
cdr3_nt: TGTGCCACCAGCAGAGACCCCCCCGCGGAAAAACTGTTTTTT

d_call: TRBD1
j_call: TRBJ2-2
clone_size: -
v_call: TRBV4-2
cdr3_aa: CASSQDRDRGDRGLFF
cdr3_nt: TGTGCCAGCAGCCAAGACCGGGACAGGGGGGACCGAGGGCTGTTTTTT

d_call: TRBD2
j_call: TRBJ2-2
clone_size: -
v_call: TRBV15
cdr3_aa: CATSRLAGGNTGELFF
cdr3_nt: TGTGCCACCAGCAGACTAGCGGGAGGAAACACCGGGGAGCTGTTTTTT

d_call: -
j_call: TRBJ2-1
clone_size: -
v_call: TRBV2
cdr3_aa: CASSESEGNFYNEQFF
cdr3_nt: TGTGCCAGCAGTGAATCCGAGGGAAATTTCTACAATGAGCAGTTCTTC

d_call: TRBD1
j_call: TRBJ2-7
clone_size: -
v_call: TRBV14
cdr3_aa: CASSPGQGLTYEQYF
cdr3_nt: TGTGCCAGCAGCCCAGGACAGGGGTTAACCTACGAGCAGTACTTC

d_call: TRBD2
j_call: TRBJ2-7
clone_size: -
v_call: TRBV10-3
cdr3_aa: CAISVTSGSYEQYF
cdr3_nt: TGTGCCATCAGTGTGACTAGCGGGAGTTACGAGCAGTACTTC

d_call: -
j_call: TRBJ1-5
clone_size: -
v_call: TRBV5-6
cdr3_aa: CASSLLGAQPQHF
cdr3_nt: TGTGCCAGCAGCTTGTTGGGAGCCCAGCCCCAGCATTTT

d_call: TRBD1
j_call: TRBJ1-1
clone_size: -
v_call: TRBV27
cdr3_aa: CASSFGRGRTEAFF
cdr3_nt: TGTGCCAGCAGTTTCGGCAGGGGGAGAACTGAAGCTTTCTTT

d_call: TRBD2
j_call: TRBJ2-3
clone_size: -
v_call: TRBV6-5
cdr3_aa: CASSLSTSGTDTQYF
cdr3_nt: TGTGCCAGCAGTCTATCCACTAGCGGTACAGATACGCAGTATTTT

d_call: -
j_call: TRBJ1-6
clone_size: -
v_call: TRBV4-1
cdr3_aa: CASSQEGRDSPLHF
cdr3_nt: TGCGCCAGCAGCCAAGAGGGCCGCGATTCACCCCTCCACTTT

d_call: -
j_call: TRBJ1-6
clone_size: -
v_call: TRBV25-1
cdr3_aa: CASLGGSYNSPLHF
cdr3_nt: TGTGCCAGCTTGGGGGGCTCCTATAATTCACCCCTCCACTTT

d_call: -
j_call: TRBJ2-5
clone_size: -
v_call: TRBV30
cdr3_aa: CAWMRGNQETQYF
cdr3_nt: TGTGCCTGGATGCGAGGGAACCAAGAGACCCAGTACTTC

d_call: TRBD1
j_call: TRBJ1-4
clone_size: -
v_call: TRBV5-1
cdr3_aa: CASSLGTGGLTNEKLFF
cdr3_nt: TGCGCCAGCAGCTTGGGGACAGGGGGTTTGACTAATGAGAAACTGTTTTTT

d_call: -
j_call: TRBJ1-1
clone_size: few
v_call: TRBV5-1
cdr3_aa: CASSLSPNTEAFF
cdr3_nt: TGCGCCAGCAGCTTGTCTCCGAACACTGAAGCTTTCTTT

d_call: -
j_call: TRBJ1-2
clone_size: -
v_call: TRBV5-4
cdr3_aa: CASSLPRNYGYTF
cdr3_nt: TGTGCCAGCAGCTTGCCCAGGAACTATGGCTACACCTTC

d_call: -
j_call: TRBJ2-7
clone_size: -
v_call: TRBV5-1
cdr3_aa: CASSLVGEGRGEQYF
cdr3_nt: TGCGCCAGCAGCTTGGTAGGTGAGGGCCGCGGCGAGCAGTACTTC

d_call: TRBD2
j_call: TRBJ2-1
clone_size: -
v_call: TRBV7-2
cdr3_aa: CASSGLAGGDLNEQFF
cdr3_nt: TGTGCCAGCAGCGGATTAGCGGGAGGAGACTTGAATGAGCAGTTCTTC

d_call: TRBD1
j_call: TRBJ2-7
clone_size: few
v_call: TRBV5-6
cdr3_aa: CASSPGTGGPTEQYF
cdr3_nt: TGTGCCAGCAGTCCCGGGACAGGGGGCCCTACGGAGCAGTACTTC

d_call: -
j_call: TRBJ1-5
clone_size: -
v_call: TRBV6-1
cdr3_aa: CASSERGMGNQPQHF
cdr3_nt: TGTGCCAGCAGTGAACGGGGAATGGGTAATCAGCCCCAGCATTTT

d_call: TRBD1
j_call: TRBJ1-2
clone_size: -
v_call: TRBV6-5
cdr3_aa: CASTPGQGNGYTF
cdr3_nt: TGTGCCAGCACCCCAGGACAGGGGAATGGCTACACCTTC

d_call: -
j_call: TRBJ1-2
clone_size: -
v_call: TRBV2
cdr3_aa: CASGTGLDYGYTF
cdr3_nt: TGTGCCAGCGGTACAGGTCTGGACTATGGCTACACCTTC

d_call: -
j_call: TRBJ1-2
clone_size: -
v_call: TRBV30
cdr3_aa: CAWSQAGYGYTF
cdr3_nt: TGTGCCTGGTCCCAGGCGGGGTATGGCTACACCTTC

d_call: -
j_call: TRBJ2-7
clone_size: once
v_call: TRBV28
cdr3_aa: CASSGGDREGSEQYF
cdr3_nt: TGTGCCAGCAGCGGGGGGGACAGGGAGGGAAGCGAGCAGTACTTC

d_call: TRBD1
j_call: TRBJ2-7
clone_size: -
v_call: TRBV27
cdr3_aa: CASSSYQGQGTGEQYF
cdr3_nt: TGTGCCAGCAGTTCTTACCAAGGACAGGGGACTGGCGAGCAGTACTTC

d_call: TRBD2
j_call: TRBJ2-3
clone_size: -
v_call: TRBV7-2
cdr3_aa: CASSLDRGTSGSKDTQYF
cdr3_nt: TGTGCCAGCAGCTTAGACCGTGGGACTAGCGGGAGTAAAGATACGCAGTATTTT

d_call: -
j_call: TRBJ2-3
clone_size: -
v_call: TRBV4-1
cdr3_aa: CASSQDITTSFTDTQYF
cdr3_nt: TGCGCCAGCAGCCAAGATATAACCACTAGCTTCACAGATACGCAGTATTTT

d_call: -
j_call: TRBJ1-1
clone_size: -
v_call: TRBV4-2
cdr3_aa: CASSPLAGWNTEAFF
cdr3_nt: TGTGCCAGCAGCCCCCTGGCAGGATGGAACACTGAAGCTTTCTTT